These 9 T cell receptor beta chains share one sample of origin, sequenced in a study of cytomegalovirus exposure and HLA in healthy donors. The PCR used 60 Vbeta and 13 Jbeta primers. The table came from immunoSEQ multiplex PCR; TCRdb's copy has only in-frame clones and leaves some out. The sample shows approximately 170,000 clones, approximately 80% of them seen only once. Input material: PBMCs. These receptors were collected from a woman in her 40s in good health and CMV-seropositive.

This clone has just one count. V gene TRBV25-1 combines with J gene TRBJ2-1; D call uncertain. V shed 4 bases and J shed 9 bases, with 7 bases lying between them. Germline-derived CDR1 and CDR2 are MGHDK and SYGVNS. The CDR3 is 11 amino acids. The CDR3, as DNA: TGTGCCAGCAGTGGGTACTTTGAGCAGTTCTTC. Translation: CASSGYFEQFF. Filled out from reference TRBV25-1 and TRBJ2-1, the complete variable domain reads EADIYQTPRYLVIGTGKKITLECSQTMGHDKMYWYQQDPGMELHLIHYSYGVNSTEKGDLSSESTVSRIRTEHFPLTLESARPSHTSQYLCASSGYFEQFFGPGTRLTVL.

The rearrangement joins TRBV5-1 to TRBJ2-1; D is perhaps TRBD2 (6 bases). CDR1 is SGHRS and CDR2 is YFSETQ in the germline V gene. The CDR3 totals 15 residues. The V and J ends lost 0 bases and 5 bases respectively, with 12 bases between them. The CDR3 protein is CASSLAGGGDNEQFF. Here the CDR3 DNA reads TGCGCCAGCAGCTTGGCCGGGGGAGGTGACAATGAGCAGTTCTTC.

Only a few counts were recorded for this clone. The chain links TRBV2 to TRBJ2-5; 7 nucleotides match TRBD1. The length of the CDR3 is 14 residues. V lost 3 bases to trimming and J lost 0 bases; unmatched junction nucleotides: 1. Germline V gives CDR1 SNHLY, CDR2 FYNNEI. The CDR3 DNA sequence: TGTGCCAGCAGTGAGGACAGGTACCAAGAGACCCAGTACTTC. Its protein product is CASSEDRYQETQYF.

The chain joins TRBV7-7 to TRBJ2-7; 11 bases are shared with TRBD2. The CDR3 runs 15 residues. Germline values: CDR1 SSHAT, CDR2 FNYEAQ (reference sequence). Germline trimming cut 6 bases from V and 5 bases from J; bases unmatched to any gene: 9. CDR3 residues: CASSRSGGALDEQYF. The CDR3 DNA reads as TGTGCCAGCAGTCGTAGCGGGGGGGCCTTGGACGAGCAGTACTTC.

The V gene is TRBV5-6, the J gene TRBJ1-2, with D possibly TRBD1 on 6 matching bases. This CDR3 region has 15 residues. V shed 0 bases and J shed 3 bases, with 12 bases lying between them. Per germline, CDR1 SGHDT and CDR2 YYEEEE. CDR3 nucleotide sequence: TGTGCCAGCAGCTTGGAACAGGGACCTTACTATGGCTACACCTTC. This encodes CASSLEQGPYYGYTF.

The gene calls are TRBV4-3 and TRBJ2-1; the D is unclear. Per the germline V gene, CDR1 is LGHNA and CDR2 is YSLEER. The V end was cut by 1 base, the J end by 4 bases, with 5 bases between. CDR3 length equals 13 residues. CDR3 sequence: CASSQALYNEQFF. As DNA, the CDR3 is TGCGCCAGCAGCCAAGCTCTATACAATGAGCAGTTCTTC.

This sequence joins TRBV19 and TRBJ1-2, with D possibly matching TRBD1 (5 bases). The CDR3 covers 14 residues. V was cut by 7 bases and J by 8 bases, with 20 bases left in between. Germline V gene lookup returns CDR1 LNHDA and CDR2 SQIVND (reference sequence). In nucleotides, the CDR3 is TGTGCCAGTAATACCGGACAATTGGCGGTAGGCTACACCTTC. Amino acid sequence: CASNTGQLAVGYTF.

The chain is built from TRBV28 and TRBJ1-4, with no clear D. There are 16 residues in the CDR3. CDR1 is MDHEN, CDR2 SYDVKM, per germline. V shed 4 bases and J shed 5 bases, with 17 bases lying between them. The CDR3 region is CASSSGEGVPNEKLFF. The DNA for the CDR3 is TGTGCCAGCAGTTCGGGTGAGGGAGTGCCCAATGAAAAACTGTTTTTT. The entire variable domain, with the rest obtained from reference TRBV28 and TRBJ1-4, is as follows: DVKVTQSSRYLVKRTGEKVFLECVQDMDHENMFWYRQDPGLGLRLIYFSYDVKMKEKGDIPEGYSVSREKKERFSLILESASTNQTSMYLCASSSGEGVPNEKLFFGSGTQLSVL.

The chain carries TRBV7-9 and TRBJ2-3; perhaps TRBD1 as D (5 bases). Germline V lookup: CDR1 SEHNR, CDR2 FQNEAQ (reference sequence). V was shortened by 5 bases and J by 4 bases, with 16 bases between the two germline ends. CDR3 length equals 15 residues. The CDR3 region has the DNA TGTGCCAGCAGCCCTACAGGTGGAAGGTCAGATACGCAGTATTTT. Amino acid sequence: CASSPTGGRSDTQYF.